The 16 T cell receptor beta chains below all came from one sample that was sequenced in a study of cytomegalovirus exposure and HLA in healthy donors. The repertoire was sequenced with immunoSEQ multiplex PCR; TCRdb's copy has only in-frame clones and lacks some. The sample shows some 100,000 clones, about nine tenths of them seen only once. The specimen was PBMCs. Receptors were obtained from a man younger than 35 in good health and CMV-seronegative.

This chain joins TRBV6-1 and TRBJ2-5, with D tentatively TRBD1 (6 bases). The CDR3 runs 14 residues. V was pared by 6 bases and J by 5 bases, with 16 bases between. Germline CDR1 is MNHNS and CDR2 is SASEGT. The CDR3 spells CASSQNRDRETQYF. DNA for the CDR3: TGTGCCAGCAGCCAAAACAGGGATAGGGAGACCCAGTACTTC.

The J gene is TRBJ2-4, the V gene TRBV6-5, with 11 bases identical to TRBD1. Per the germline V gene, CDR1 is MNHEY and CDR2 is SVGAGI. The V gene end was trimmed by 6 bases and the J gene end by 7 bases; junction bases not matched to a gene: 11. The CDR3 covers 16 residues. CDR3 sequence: CASSYVAGTGGNIQYF. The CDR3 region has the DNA TGTGCCAGCAGCTACGTCGCCGGGACAGGGGGGAACATTCAGTACTTC.

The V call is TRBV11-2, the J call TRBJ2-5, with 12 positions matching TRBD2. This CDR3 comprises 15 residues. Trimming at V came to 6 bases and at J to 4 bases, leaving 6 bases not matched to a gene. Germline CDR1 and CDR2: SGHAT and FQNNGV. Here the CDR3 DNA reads TGTGCCAGCAGTGGGGCTAGCGGGAGGGGAGAGACCCAGTACTTC. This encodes CASSGASGRGETQYF.

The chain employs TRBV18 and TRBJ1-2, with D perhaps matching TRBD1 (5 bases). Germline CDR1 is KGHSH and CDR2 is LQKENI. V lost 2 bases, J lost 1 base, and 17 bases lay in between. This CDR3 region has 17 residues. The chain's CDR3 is CASSPSRDFGGNYGYTF. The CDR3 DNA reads TGTGCCAGCTCACCATCTCGGGACTTCGGTGGTAACTATGGCTACACCTTC. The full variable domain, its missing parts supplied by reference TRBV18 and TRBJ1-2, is NAGVMQNPRHLVRRRGQEARLRCSPMKGHSHVYWYRQLPEEGLKFMVYLQKENIIDESGMPKERFSAEFPKEGPSILRIQQVVRGDSAAYFCASSPSRDFGGNYGYTFGSGTRLTVV.

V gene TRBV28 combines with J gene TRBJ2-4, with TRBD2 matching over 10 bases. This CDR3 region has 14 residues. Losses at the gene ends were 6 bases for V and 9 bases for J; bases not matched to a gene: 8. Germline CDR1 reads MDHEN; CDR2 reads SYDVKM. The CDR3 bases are TGTGCCAGCAGGTCGCCCAGCGGGAGGGGCATTCAGTACTTC. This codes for CASRSPSGRGIQYF.

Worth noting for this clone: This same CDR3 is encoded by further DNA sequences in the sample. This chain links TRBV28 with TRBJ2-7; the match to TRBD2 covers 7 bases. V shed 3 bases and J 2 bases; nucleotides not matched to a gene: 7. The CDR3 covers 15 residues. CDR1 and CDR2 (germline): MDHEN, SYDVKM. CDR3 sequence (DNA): TGTGCCAGCAGTTTGTTGACGGGAGGCCCCTACGAGCAGTACTTC. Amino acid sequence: CASSLLTGGPYEQYF.

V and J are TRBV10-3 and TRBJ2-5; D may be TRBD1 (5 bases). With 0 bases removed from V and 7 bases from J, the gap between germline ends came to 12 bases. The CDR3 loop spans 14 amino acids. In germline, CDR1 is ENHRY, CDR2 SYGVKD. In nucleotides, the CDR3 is TGTGCCATCAGTGAGTCAATGCCGCAGGGGACCCAGTACTTC. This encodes CAISESMPQGTQYF.

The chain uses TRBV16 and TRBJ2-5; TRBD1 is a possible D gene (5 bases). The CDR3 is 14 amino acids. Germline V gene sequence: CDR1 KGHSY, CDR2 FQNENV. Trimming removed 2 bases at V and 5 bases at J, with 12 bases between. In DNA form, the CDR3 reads TGTGCCAGCAGCCAACAGGGAATATGGGAGACCCAGTACTTC. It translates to CASSQQGIWETQYF.

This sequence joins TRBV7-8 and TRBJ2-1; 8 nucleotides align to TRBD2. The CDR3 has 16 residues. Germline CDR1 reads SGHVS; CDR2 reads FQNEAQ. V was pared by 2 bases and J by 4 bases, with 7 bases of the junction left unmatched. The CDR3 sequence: CASSLLAGGTYNEQFF. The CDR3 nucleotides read TGTGCCAGCAGCTTATTGGCGGGAGGTACGTACAATGAGCAGTTCTTC.

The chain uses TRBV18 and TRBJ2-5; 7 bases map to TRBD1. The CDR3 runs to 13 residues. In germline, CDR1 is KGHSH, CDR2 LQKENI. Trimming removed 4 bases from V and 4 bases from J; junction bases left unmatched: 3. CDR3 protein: CASSQTGRETQYF. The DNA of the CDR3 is TGTGCCAGCTCACAGACAGGGCGAGAGACCCAGTACTTC. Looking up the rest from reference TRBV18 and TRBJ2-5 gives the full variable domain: NAGVMQNPRHLVRRRGQEARLRCSPMKGHSHVYWYRQLPEEGLKFMVYLQKENIIDESGMPKERFSAEFPKEGPSILRIQQVVRGDSAAYFCASSQTGRETQYFGPGTRLLVL.

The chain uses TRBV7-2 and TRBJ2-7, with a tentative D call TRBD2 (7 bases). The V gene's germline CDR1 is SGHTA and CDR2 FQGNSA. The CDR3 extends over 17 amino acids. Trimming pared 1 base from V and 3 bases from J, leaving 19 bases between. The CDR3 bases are TGTGCCAGCAGCTTAGATATAACGGGGGGCGACGGCTACGAGCAGTACTTC. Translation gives CASSLDITGGDGYEQYF.

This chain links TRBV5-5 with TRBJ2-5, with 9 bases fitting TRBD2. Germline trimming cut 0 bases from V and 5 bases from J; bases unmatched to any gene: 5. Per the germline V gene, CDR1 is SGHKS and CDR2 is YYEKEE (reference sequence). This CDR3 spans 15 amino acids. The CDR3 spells CASSLAGGGAETQYF. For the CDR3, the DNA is TGTGCCAGCAGCTTGGCCGGCGGGGGGGCGGAGACCCAGTACTTC.

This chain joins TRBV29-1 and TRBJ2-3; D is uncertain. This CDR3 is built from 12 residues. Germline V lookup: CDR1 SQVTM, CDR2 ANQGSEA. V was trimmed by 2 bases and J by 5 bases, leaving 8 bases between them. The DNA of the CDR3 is TGCAGCGTTGAAACCACAGTAGATACGCAGTATTTT. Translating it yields CSVETTVDTQYF.

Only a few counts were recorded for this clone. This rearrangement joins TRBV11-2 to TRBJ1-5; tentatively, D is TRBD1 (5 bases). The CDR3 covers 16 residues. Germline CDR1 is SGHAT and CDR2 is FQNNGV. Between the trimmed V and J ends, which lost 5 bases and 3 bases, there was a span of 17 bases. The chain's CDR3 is CASSLGIRGLNQPQHF. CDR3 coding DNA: TGTGCCAGCAGCCTCGGCATACGGGGACTCAATCAGCCCCAGCATTTT.

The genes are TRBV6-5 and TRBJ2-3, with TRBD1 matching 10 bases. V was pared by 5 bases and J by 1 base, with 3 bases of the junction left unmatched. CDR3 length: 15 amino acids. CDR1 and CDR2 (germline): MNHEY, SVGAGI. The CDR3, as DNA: TGTGCCAGCAGTCGACAGGGGGCACGCACAGATACGCAGTATTTT. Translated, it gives CASSRQGARTDTQYF.

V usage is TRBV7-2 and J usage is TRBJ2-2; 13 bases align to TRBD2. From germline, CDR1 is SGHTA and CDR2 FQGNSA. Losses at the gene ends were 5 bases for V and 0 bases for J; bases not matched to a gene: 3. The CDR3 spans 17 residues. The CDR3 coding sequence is TGTGCCAGCAGCCCCACTAGCGGGGGGGCGAACACCGGGGAGCTGTTTTTT. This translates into CASSPTSGGANTGELFF.